The TCR beta chain described here comes from a study of blood T cell repertoires in COVID-19. TCRdb's table, derived via immunoSEQ multiplex PCR, lists solely in-frame clones and lacks some. The sample shows 200,000 to 250,000 clones, roughly 87% of them seen only once. Per the germline V gene, CDR1 is SGHVS and CDR2 is FQNEAQ. The CDR3 extends over 16 amino acids. V dropped 5 bases and J dropped 0; count of bases not matched to a gene: 7. Participants spanned ages roughly 18 to 95 years and resided in about two dozen US areas. The sequencing sample was made of PBMCs or T cells enriched from blood (not recorded which). V usage is TRBV7-8 and J usage is TRBJ1-3; 7 bases are shared with TRBD1. The receptor was derived from a man younger than 35 with acute COVID-19. The CDR3 loop reads CASSVRGGRSGNTIYF. The DNA for the CDR3 is TGTGCCAGCAGCGTTAGAGGGGGCCGCTCTGGAAACACCATATATTTT. The full variable domain, in which reference TRBV7-8 and TRBJ1-3 provide the parts outside the CDR3, is GAGVSQSPRYKVAKRGQDVALRCDPISGHVSLFWYQQALGQGPEFLTYFQNEAQLDKSGLPSDRFFAERPEGSVSTLKIQRTQQEDSAVYLCASSVRGGRSGNTIYFGEGSWLTVV.